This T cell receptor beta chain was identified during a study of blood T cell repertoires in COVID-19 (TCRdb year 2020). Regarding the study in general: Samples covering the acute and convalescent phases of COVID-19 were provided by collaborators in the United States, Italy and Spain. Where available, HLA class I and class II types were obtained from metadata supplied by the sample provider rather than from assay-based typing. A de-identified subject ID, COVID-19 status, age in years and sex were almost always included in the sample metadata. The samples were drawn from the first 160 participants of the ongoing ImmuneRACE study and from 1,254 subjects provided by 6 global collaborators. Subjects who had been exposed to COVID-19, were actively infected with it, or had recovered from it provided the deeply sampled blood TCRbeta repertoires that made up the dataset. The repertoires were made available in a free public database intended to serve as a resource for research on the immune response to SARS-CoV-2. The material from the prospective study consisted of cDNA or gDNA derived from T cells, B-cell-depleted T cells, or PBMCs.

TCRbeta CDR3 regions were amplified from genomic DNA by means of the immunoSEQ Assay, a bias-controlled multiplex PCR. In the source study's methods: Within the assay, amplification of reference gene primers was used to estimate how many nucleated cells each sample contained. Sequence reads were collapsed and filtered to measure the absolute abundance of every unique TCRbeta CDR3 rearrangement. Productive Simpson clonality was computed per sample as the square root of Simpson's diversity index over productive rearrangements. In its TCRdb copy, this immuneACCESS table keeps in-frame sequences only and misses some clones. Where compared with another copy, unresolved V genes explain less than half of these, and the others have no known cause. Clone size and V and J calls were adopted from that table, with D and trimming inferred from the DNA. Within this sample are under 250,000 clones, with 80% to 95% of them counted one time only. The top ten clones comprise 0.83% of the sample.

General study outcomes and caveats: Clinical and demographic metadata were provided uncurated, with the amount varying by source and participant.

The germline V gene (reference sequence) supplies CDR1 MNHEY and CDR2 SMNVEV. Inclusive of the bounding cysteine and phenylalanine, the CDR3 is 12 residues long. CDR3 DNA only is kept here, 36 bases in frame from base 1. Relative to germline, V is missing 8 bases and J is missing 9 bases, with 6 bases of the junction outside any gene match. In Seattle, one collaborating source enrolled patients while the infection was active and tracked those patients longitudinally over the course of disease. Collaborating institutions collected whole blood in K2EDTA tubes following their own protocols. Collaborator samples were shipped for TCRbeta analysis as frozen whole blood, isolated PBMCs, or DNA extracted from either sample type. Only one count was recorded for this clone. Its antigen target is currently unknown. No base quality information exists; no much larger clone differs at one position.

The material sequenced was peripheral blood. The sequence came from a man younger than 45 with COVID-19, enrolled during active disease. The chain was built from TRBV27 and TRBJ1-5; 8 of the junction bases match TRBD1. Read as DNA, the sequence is TGTGCCAGCTGGACAGGGTGGTTGCCCCAGCATTTT. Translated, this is CASWTGWLPQHF.